Given below is one T cell receptor (beta chain) in context. The data derive from a study of blood T cell repertoires in COVID-19. Study as a whole: PBMCs, B-cell-depleted T cells, or T cells were the source of the cDNA or gDNA that made up the material.

The V gene end was trimmed by 2 bases and the J gene end by 3 bases; junction bases not matched to a gene: 6. Per the germline V gene, CDR1 is MNHNS and CDR2 is SASEGT. The CDR3 has 15 amino acids. TCRdb's copy holds only in-frame clones and misses some; the assay was immunoSEQ multiplex PCR. The sample yields hundreds of thousands of clones, about 80% seen once. This receptor was taken from an elderly woman with acute or convalescent COVID-19. The chain carries TRBV6-1 and TRBJ1-2, with 7 bases matching TRBD1. What was sequenced was peripheral blood. The CDR3 bases are TGTGCCAGCAGTGAAATAATGCAGGGGGACTATGGCTACACCTTC. Protein: CASSEIMQGDYGYTF.